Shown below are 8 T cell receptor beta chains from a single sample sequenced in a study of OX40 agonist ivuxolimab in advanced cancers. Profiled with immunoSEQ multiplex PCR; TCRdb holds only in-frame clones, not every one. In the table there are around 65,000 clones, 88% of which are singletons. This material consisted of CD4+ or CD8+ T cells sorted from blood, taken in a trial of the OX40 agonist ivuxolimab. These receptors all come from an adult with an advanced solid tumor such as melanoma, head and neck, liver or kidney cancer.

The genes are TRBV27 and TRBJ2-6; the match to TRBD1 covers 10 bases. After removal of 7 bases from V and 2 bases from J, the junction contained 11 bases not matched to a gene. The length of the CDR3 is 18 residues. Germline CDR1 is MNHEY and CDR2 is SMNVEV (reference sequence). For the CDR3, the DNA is TGTGCCAGCATGGGTAGGGACAGGGGAAGCCCTGGGGCCAACGTCCTGACTTTC. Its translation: CASMGRDRGSPGANVLTF.

The CDR3: CASSPGGGGTDTQYF. The CDR3 region has the DNA TGTGCCAGCAGCCCAGGCGGGGGGGGAACAGATACGCAGTATTTT. V and J are TRBV9 and TRBJ2-3, with TRBD2 identical over 9 bases. This CDR3 has 15 amino acids. Germline V CDR1 and CDR2: SGDLS, YYNGEE. With V trimmed by 4 bases and J by 3 bases, 6 bases remained unmatched.

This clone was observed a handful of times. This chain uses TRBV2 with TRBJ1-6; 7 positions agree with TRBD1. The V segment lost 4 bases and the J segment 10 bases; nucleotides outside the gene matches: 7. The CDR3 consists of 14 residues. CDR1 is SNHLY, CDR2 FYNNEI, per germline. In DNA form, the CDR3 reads TGTGCCAGCAGTGGGGACAGCTCGGCATCACCCCTCCACTTT. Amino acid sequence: CASSGDSSASPLHF.

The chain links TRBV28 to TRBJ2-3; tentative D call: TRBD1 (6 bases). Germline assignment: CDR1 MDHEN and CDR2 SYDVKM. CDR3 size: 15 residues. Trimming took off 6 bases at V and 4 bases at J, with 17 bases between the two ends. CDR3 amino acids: CASSFQGRGADTQYF. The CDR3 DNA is TGTGCCAGCAGCTTCCAGGGCAGGGGTGCAGATACGCAGTATTTT.

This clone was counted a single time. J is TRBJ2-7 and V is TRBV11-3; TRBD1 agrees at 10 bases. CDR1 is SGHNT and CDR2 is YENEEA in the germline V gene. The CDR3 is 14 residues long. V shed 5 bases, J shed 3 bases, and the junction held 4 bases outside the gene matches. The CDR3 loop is CASSPGTGDYEQYF. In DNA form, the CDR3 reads TGTGCCAGCAGCCCCGGGACAGGGGACTACGAGCAGTACTTC.

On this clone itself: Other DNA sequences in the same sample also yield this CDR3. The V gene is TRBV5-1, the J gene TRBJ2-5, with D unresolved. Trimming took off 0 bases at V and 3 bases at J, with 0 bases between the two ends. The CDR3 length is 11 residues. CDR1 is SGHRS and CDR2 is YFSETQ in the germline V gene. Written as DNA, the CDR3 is TGCGCCAGCAGCTTGGAAGAGACCCAGTACTTC. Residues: CASSLEETQYF. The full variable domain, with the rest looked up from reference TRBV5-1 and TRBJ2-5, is KAGVTQTPRYLIKTRGQQVTLSCSPISGHRSVSWYQQTPGQGLQFLFEYFSETQRNKGNFPGRFSGRQFSNSRSEMNVSTLELGDSALYLCASSLEETQYFGPGTRLLVL.

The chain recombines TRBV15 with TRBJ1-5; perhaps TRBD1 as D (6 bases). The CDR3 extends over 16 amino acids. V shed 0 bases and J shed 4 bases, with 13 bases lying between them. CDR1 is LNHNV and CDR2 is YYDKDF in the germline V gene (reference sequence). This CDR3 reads CATSREPGATNQPQHF. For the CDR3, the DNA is TGTGCCACCAGCAGAGAGCCGGGGGCCACGAATCAGCCCCAGCATTTT.

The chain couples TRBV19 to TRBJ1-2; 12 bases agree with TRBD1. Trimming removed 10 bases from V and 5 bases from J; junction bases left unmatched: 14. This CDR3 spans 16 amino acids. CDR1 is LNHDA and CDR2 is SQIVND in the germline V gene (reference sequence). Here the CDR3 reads CATNSGTGGGWYGYTF. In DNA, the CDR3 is TGTGCCACCAACTCCGGGACAGGGGGCGGGTGGTATGGCTACACCTTC.